The 26 T cell receptor beta chains listed next were all sequenced from one sample in a study of post-analysis software for immune sequencing data. Study outcomes and limitations: Controls showed lower frequencies than patients for roughly five TRBV segments, and TRBV5-6, TRBV5-1 and TRBV20-1 were among these.

For these receptors, no antigen is known. cDNA libraries for TCR beta contained unique molecular identifiers. TCRdb reprocessed the PCR reads with MiXCR, giving one entry per CDR3 protein. The table shows hundreds of thousands of distinct CDR3 sequences, with around 64% occurring only once. Specimen: blood. The receptors come from a girl aged 2 to 10 with multiple sclerosis.

The chain combines TRBV25-1 with TRBJ1-1; D call uncertain. The V and J ends lost 7 bases and 6 bases respectively, with 15 bases between them. Germline lookup yields CDR1 MGHDK and CDR2 SYGVNS. The CDR3 is made up of 13 amino acids. Written as DNA, the CDR3 is TGTGCCAGCAATTTGGCAAATTCGCCTGAAGCTTTCTTT. Residues: CASNLANSPEAFF.

V and J are TRBV6-5 and TRBJ2-1; D perhaps matches TRBD1 (6 bases). This CDR3 comprises 15 residues. The germline V gene has CDR1 MNHEY and CDR2 SVGAGI. Trimming left V 5 bases short and J 1 base short, with 12 bases between. The CDR3 region is CASSPQTGSYNEQFF. The CDR3 DNA reads as TGTGCCAGCAGTCCCCAAACAGGGTCCTACAATGAGCAGTTCTTC.

The V gene is TRBV7-9, the J gene TRBJ1-2; 7 bases align to TRBD1. The ends lost 6 bases at V and 7 bases at J; junction bases unmatched: 8. Germline CDR1 SEHNR, CDR2 FQNEAQ (reference sequence). The CDR3 spans 13 residues. In nucleotides, the CDR3 is TGTGCCAGCAGAGCCACAGGGGATTCTGGCTACACCTTC. The encoded protein is CASRATGDSGYTF.

This clonotype was picked up a small number of times. The chain joins TRBV12-3 or TRBV12-4 to TRBJ1-1; D remains ambiguous. The CDR3 is 15 residues long. V was clipped by 1 base and J by 0 bases, with 9 bases between them. CDR3 sequence reads: CASSLVGRMNTEAFF. The CDR3 DNA sequence: TGTGCCAGCAGTTTAGTTGGCCGCATGAACACTGAAGCTTTCTTT.

This clonotype occurred a few times. The J gene is TRBJ2-1, the V gene TRBV29-1; 9 nucleotides match TRBD1. The trim removed 7 bases at V and 5 bases at J, leaving 12 bases unmatched. The V gene's germline CDR1 is SQVTM and CDR2 ANQGSEA. This CDR3 region has 15 residues. The CDR3 sequence: CSAPGIQGADNEQFF. The CDR3 DNA reads as TGCAGCGCTCCGGGCATACAGGGGGCGGACAATGAGCAGTTCTTC.

This sequence joins TRBV19 and TRBJ1-5; no clear D. The germline V gene has CDR1 LNHDA and CDR2 SQIVND (reference sequence). V was trimmed by 3 bases and J by 3 bases, leaving 6 bases between them. The CDR3 consists of 13 residues. CDR3: CASSILVNQPQHF. For the CDR3, the DNA is TGTGCCAGTAGTATCCTCGTCAATCAGCCCCAGCATTTT.

This clonotype has only a few counts. The rearrangement links TRBV5-6 to TRBJ2-5; D gene unclear. This CDR3 region has 16 residues. The germline CDR1 and CDR2 sequences are SGHDT and YYEEEE. V was trimmed by 0 bases and J by 8 bases, leaving 20 bases between them. The CDR3 nucleotides are TGTGCCAGCAGCTTGGAGGAGACCCGTTTGGATGGAACCCAGTACTTC. This gives the protein CASSLEETRLDGTQYF.

The chain links TRBV20-1 to TRBJ2-5; 10 bases are shared with TRBD1. J gave up 4 bases and V 5 bases, and 10 bases lay outside the gene matches. The CDR3 covers 15 residues. Germline V gene data show CDR1 as DFQATT and CDR2 as SNEGSKA (reference sequence). The CDR3 loop is CSASSPRDRGETQYF. The CDR3 coding sequence is TGCAGTGCTTCCTCTCCCCGGGACAGGGGAGAGACCCAGTACTTC.

The rearrangement links TRBV5-1 to TRBJ2-7; possibly TRBD2 for D (7 bases). The end of the DNA is better explained by TRBJ2-5, so the J call may be wrong. The CDR3 totals 15 residues. Germline values: CDR1 SGHRS, CDR2 YFSETQ. CDR3 residues: CASSFGGGRKETQYF. The CDR3 coding sequence is TGCGCCAGCAGCTTCGGGGGCGGGAGAAAAGAGACCCAGTACTTC.

This chain uses TRBV18 with TRBJ1-1, with D maybe TRBD1 (5 bases). Germline CDR1 and CDR2: KGHSH and LQKENI. The germline V and J ends were trimmed by 3 bases and 7 bases, with 18 bases remaining between them. There are 15 residues in the CDR3. CDR3 sequence reads: CASSPIGPRGDEAFF. CDR3 nucleotide sequence: TGTGCCAGCTCACCCATCGGGCCGAGAGGGGATGAAGCTTTCTTT.

The CDR3, as DNA: TGTGCCAGCAGCCCTAAGGTGGAGGGACAGCCCCAGCATTTT. Its protein is CASSPKVEGQPQHF. This chain links TRBV4-2 with TRBJ1-5; no reliable D call. The germline CDR1 and CDR2 sequences are LGHNA and YNFKEQ. The ends were cut back, 4 bases at V and 7 bases at J, with 14 bases in the middle. The CDR3 length is 14 residues.

The rearrangement links TRBV10-3 to TRBJ1-1, with unresolved D. The CDR3 consists of 15 residues. Trimming took 4 bases from V and 5 from J, leaving 17 bases between them. Germline loops: CDR1 ENHRY, CDR2 SYGVKD. CDR3 DNA: TGTGCCATCAGTGGTTTTCAAATAGATGGAACTGAAGCTTTCTTT. This sequence encodes CAISGFQIDGTEAFF.

V and J are TRBV29-1 and TRBJ2-5, with D possibly being TRBD2 (6 bases). This CDR3 contains 12 residues. V was shortened by 6 bases and J by 5 bases, with 13 bases between the two germline ends. CDR1 is SQVTM, CDR2 ANQGSEA, per germline. The CDR3 loop reads CSVGGDAETQYF. The CDR3 DNA reads TGCAGCGTCGGAGGGGATGCGGAGACCCAGTACTTC. The whole variable domain, remainder taken from reference TRBV29-1 and TRBJ2-5, is SAVISQKPSRDICQRGTSLTIQCQVDSQVTMMFWYRQQPGQSLTLIATANQGSEATYESGFVIDKFPISRPNLTFSTLTVSNMSPEDSSIYLCSVGGDAETQYFGPGTRLLVL.

The chain couples TRBV9 to TRBJ2-7; weak D call: TRBD1 (6 bases). Germline-derived CDR1 and CDR2 are SGDLS and YYNGEE. The CDR3 extends over 15 amino acids. V gave up 1 base and J gave up 2 bases, with 13 bases separating them. The CDR3 bases are TGTGCCAGCAGCGTACGTGGGGGCAGCCCCTACGAGCAGTACTTC. Translation gives CASSVRGGSPYEQYF.

This clonotype was found a few times. V gene TRBV5-4 combines with J gene TRBJ2-3; D possibly corresponds to TRBD2 (5 bases). Germline V gives CDR1 SGHNT, CDR2 YYREEE (reference sequence). V was cut by 1 base and J by 3 bases, with 12 bases left in between. The CDR3 covers 15 residues. CDR3 loop: CASSLSGSETDTQYF. The CDR3, as DNA: TGTGCCAGCAGCTTGAGTGGGAGTGAAACAGATACGCAGTATTTT.

The chain has TRBV6-2 or TRBV6-3 and TRBJ1-4; D uncertain. This CDR3 region has 13 residues. CDR1 is MNHEY, CDR2 SVGEGT, per germline. V lost 6 bases, J lost 3 bases, and 8 bases lay in between. CDR3: CASRTGANEKLFF. In DNA, the CDR3 is TGTGCCAGCAGGACTGGAGCTAATGAAAAACTGTTTTTT.

The chain recombines TRBV10-3 with TRBJ1-5; TRBD1 aligns across 10 bases. CDR3 length equals 13 residues. V shed 6 bases, J shed 5 bases, and the junction held 1 base outside the gene matches. Germline V gene sequence: CDR1 ENHRY, CDR2 SYGVKD. CDR3 sequence (DNA): TGTGCCATCAGAGGGACAGGGGATCAGCCCCAGCATTTT. Translation: CAIRGTGDQPQHF.

This clonotype occurred a few times. The genes are TRBV7-2 and TRBJ2-1, with 8 bases identical to TRBD1. CDR1 is SGHTA and CDR2 is FQGNSA in the germline V gene. This CDR3 has 15 residues. Unmatched junction bases numbered 6, after V lost 6 bases and J lost 2 bases. The CDR3 DNA is TGTGCCAGCAGGCTTGGACAGGGTGCCTACAATGAGCAGTTCTTC. Amino acid sequence: CASRLGQGAYNEQFF.

The V call is TRBV29-1, the J call TRBJ2-3, with D possibly matching TRBD2 (6 bases). Looked up from germline, CDR1 is SQVTM and CDR2 is ANQGSEA. CDR3 length: 13 amino acids. V gave up 7 bases and J gave up 4 bases, with 15 bases separating them. CDR3 sequence (DNA): TGCAGCGCAGCCGGGACTGGAGCAGATACGCAGTATTTT. It is translated as CSAAGTGADTQYF.

This rearrangement joins TRBV6-6 to TRBJ1-5; D unresolved. CDR3 length equals 13 residues. Trimming removed 2 bases from V and 7 bases from J, with 9 bases in between. Germline CDR1 is MNHNY and CDR2 is SVGAGI (reference sequence). The CDR3 spells CASSYNSPQPQHF. The CDR3 DNA follows: TGTGCCAGCAGTTACAACTCCCCCCAGCCCCAGCATTTT.

This clonotype turned up a few times. The rearrangement links TRBV20-1 to TRBJ2-3; D is possibly TRBD2 (5 bases). The V gene lost 6 bases and the J gene lost 5 bases, with 12 bases spanning the gap. CDR1 and CDR2 from the germline V gene are DFQATT and SNEGSKA (reference sequence). This CDR3 has 12 residues. The CDR3: CSAPADRDTQYF. CDR3 DNA: TGCAGTGCCCCAGCGGACCGAGATACGCAGTATTTT.

This clonotype is a singleton in its sample. This sequence joins TRBV2 and TRBJ2-7; TRBD1 agrees at 7 bases. With V trimmed by 7 bases and J by 3 bases, 12 bases remained unmatched. Germline lookup yields CDR1 SNHLY and CDR2 FYNNEI. The CDR3 is 15 amino acids. The CDR3 region is CASNLGQDSIYEQYF. The CDR3 nucleotides read TGTGCCAGCAATCTCGGACAGGACTCTATCTACGAGCAGTACTTC.

The rearrangement uses TRBV6-6 and TRBJ2-5, with D uncertain. The last part of the DNA fits TRBJ2-7 better; the J call may be wrong. CDR1 and CDR2 from the germline V gene are MNHNY and SVGAGI (reference sequence). This CDR3 has 13 residues. DNA of the CDR3: TGTGCCAGCAGACCGGAATATCAAGGCGAGCAGTACTTC. Its protein is CASRPEYQGEQYF.

The rearrangement links TRBV12-3 or TRBV12-4 to TRBJ2-3; unclear D gene. The germline V and J ends were trimmed by 5 bases and 2 bases, with 17 bases remaining between them. The length of the CDR3 is 16 residues. Here the CDR3 reads CASSNWAPVDTDTQYF. CDR3 nucleotides: TGTGCCAGCAGTAATTGGGCCCCTGTTGACACAGATACGCAGTATTTT.

The gene calls are TRBV29-1 and TRBJ2-2; D uncertain. This CDR3 has 14 residues. Trimming shortened V by 4 bases and J by 2 bases, and 11 bases separated the two germline ends. The germline V gene has CDR1 SQVTM and CDR2 ANQGSEA. The CDR3 DNA is TGCAGCGTTGTTTGGTGGGCCAACACCGGGGAGCTGTTTTTT. As protein: CSVVWWANTGELFF.

This sequence joins TRBV20-1 and TRBJ2-1; D may be TRBD2 (6 bases). V dropped 3 bases and J dropped 1 base, with 10 bases sitting between them. Germline CDR1 is DFQATT and CDR2 is SNEGSKA (reference sequence). The CDR3 sequence is 14 residues long. In nucleotides, the CDR3 is TGCAGTGCTAGTAAGGCGGGATCCTACAATGAGCAGTTCTTC. Translating gives CSASKAGSYNEQFF.